This T cell receptor beta chain was captured by sequencing in a study of blood T cell repertoires in COVID-19. V gave up 2 bases and J gave up 5 bases; unmatched junction bases: 7. Germline loops: CDR1 MNHEY, CDR2 SVGEGT. The CDR3 sequence is 15 residues long. Sequenced by immunoSEQ multiplex PCR; TCRdb stores in-frame clones only, minus some. Altogether fewer than 300,000 clones are present, 88% being singletons, with the ten largest covering around 0.91%. The TCR originated in a woman in her forties who had recovered from COVID-19. The chain links TRBV6-2 or TRBV6-3 to TRBJ2-5; TRBD1 aligns across 8 bases. The sequencing input was peripheral blood. CDR3 in DNA: TGTGCCAGCAGTTACCCAGGGGGCGCATGGGAGACCCAGTACTTC. Protein sequence: CASSYPGGAWETQYF.